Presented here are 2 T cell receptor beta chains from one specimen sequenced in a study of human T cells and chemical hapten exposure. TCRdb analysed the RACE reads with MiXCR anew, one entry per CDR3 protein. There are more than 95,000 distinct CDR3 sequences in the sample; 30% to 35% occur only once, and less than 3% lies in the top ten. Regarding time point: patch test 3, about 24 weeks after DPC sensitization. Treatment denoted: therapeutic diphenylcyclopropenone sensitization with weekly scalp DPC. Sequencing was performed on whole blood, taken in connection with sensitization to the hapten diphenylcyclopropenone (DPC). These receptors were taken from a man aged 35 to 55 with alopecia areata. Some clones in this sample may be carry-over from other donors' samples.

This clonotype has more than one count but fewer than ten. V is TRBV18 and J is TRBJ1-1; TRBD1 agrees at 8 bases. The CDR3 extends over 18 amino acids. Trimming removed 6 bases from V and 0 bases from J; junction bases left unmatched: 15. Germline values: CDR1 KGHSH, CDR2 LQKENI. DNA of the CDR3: TGTGCCAGCTCTTCCTACGTGGGGACAGGCTTCATGAACACTGAAGCTTTCTTT. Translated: CASSSYVGTGFMNTEAFF. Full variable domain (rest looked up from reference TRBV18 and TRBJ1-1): NAGVMQNPRHLVRRRGQEARLRCSPMKGHSHVYWYRQLPEEGLKFMVYLQKENIIDESGMPKERFSAEFPKEGPSILRIQQVVRGDSAAYFCASSSYVGTGFMNTEAFFGQGTRLTVV.

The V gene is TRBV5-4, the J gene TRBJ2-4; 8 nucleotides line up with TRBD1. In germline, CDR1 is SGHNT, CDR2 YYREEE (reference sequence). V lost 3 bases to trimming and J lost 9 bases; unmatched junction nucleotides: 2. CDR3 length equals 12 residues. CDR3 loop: CASSSGGGIQYF. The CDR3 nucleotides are TGTGCCAGCAGCTCAGGGGGCGGCATTCAGTACTTC.